This T cell receptor (beta chain) was retrieved from a study of cytomegalovirus exposure and HLA in healthy donors. To note about this clone: The antigen remains unidentified.

PCR used 60 Vbeta primers and 13 Jbeta primers. Sequenced by immunoSEQ multiplex PCR; TCRdb stores in-frame clones only, minus some. In the table there are 89,000 or so clones, under 80% of which are singletons. Points from the study as a whole: Previously analyzed data showed that most TCR beta V segments were productive at a frequency of about 90% or about 30%. The majority of CMV-associated TCR beta chains were reported as apparently HLA-restricted in a later analysis.

Participants comprised healthy donors of bone marrow. Trimming cost V 0 bases and J 4 bases, with 6 bases left between them. The CDR3 length is 14 residues. Germline-derived CDR1 and CDR2 are SEHNR and FQNEAQ (reference sequence). The source material was PBMCs. The chain combines TRBV7-9 with TRBJ1-4; unclear D gene. The source of this sequence is a boy younger than 18 in good health and CMV-seronegative. The CDR3 DNA reads as TGTGCCAGCAGCTTAGCAGGAGTTAATGAAAAACTGTTTTTT. Its translation is CASSLAGVNEKLFF.